This is a list of T cell receptor beta chains from one sample in a study of cytomegalovirus exposure and HLA in healthy donors. Here immunoSEQ multiplex PCR was the method, and the copy in TCRdb shows in-frame clones only, minus some. The sample carries under 140,000 clones, about 80% recorded once. Material for sequencing was PBMCs. The receptor source for this set is a man younger than 45 in good health and CMV-seropositive. CDR3s include the opening cysteine and the closing phenylalanine or tryptophan. The D gene is left open where the match is weak. Size tells how often a clone was seen (once, few, many) or the class of an expanded clone, and some rows leave it out.

d_gene: NA; abundance: NA; v_gene: TRBV4-2; j_gene: TRBJ1-2; len: 14; CDR3aa: CASSHLGTHHGYTF; CDR3nt: TGTGCCAGCAGCCACCTCGGGACACACCATGGCTACACCTTC
d_gene: NA; abundance: NA; v_gene: TRBV29-1; j_gene: TRBJ2-7; len: 13; CDR3aa: CSVAEGHSYEQYF; CDR3nt: TGCAGCGTTGCAGAGGGACACTCCTACGAGCAGTACTTC
d_gene: NA; abundance: NA; v_gene: TRBV9; j_gene: TRBJ2-7; len: 15; CDR3aa: CASSVATGHYYEQYF; CDR3nt: TGTGCCAGCAGCGTAGCTACGGGACATTACTACGAGCAGTACTTC
d_gene: TRBD2; abundance: NA; v_gene: TRBV7-8; j_gene: TRBJ2-7; len: 14; CDR3aa: CASGPSGGPYEQYF; CDR3nt: TGTGCCAGCGGGCCTTCGGGGGGACCCTACGAGCAGTACTTC
d_gene: NA; abundance: NA; v_gene: TRBV30; j_gene: TRBJ1-4; len: 15; CDR3aa: CAWRPPGATNEKLFF; CDR3nt: TGTGCCTGGAGGCCCCCGGGGGCAACTAATGAAAAACTGTTTTTT
d_gene: TRBD1; abundance: once; v_gene: TRBV6-1; j_gene: TRBJ1-6; len: 19; CDR3aa: CASSGGQEEARTYNSPLHF; CDR3nt: TGTGCCAGCAGTGGGGGACAGGAGGAAGCACGGACCTATAATTCACCCCTCCACTTT
d_gene: NA; abundance: NA; v_gene: TRBV5-5; j_gene: TRBJ1-2; len: 15; CDR3aa: CASSLPGALGYGYTF; CDR3nt: TGTGCCAGCAGCTTGCCGGGAGCTTTAGGGTATGGCTACACCTTC
d_gene: NA; abundance: once; v_gene: TRBV5-1; j_gene: TRBJ2-5; len: 14; CDR3aa: CASSPQPGEETQYF; CDR3nt: TGCGCCAGCAGCCCCCAACCCGGAGAAGAGACCCAGTACTTC
d_gene: TRBD1; abundance: NA; v_gene: TRBV4-2; j_gene: TRBJ2-7; len: 17; CDR3aa: CASSQDPGGTGGAWQYF; CDR3nt: TGTGCCAGCAGCCAAGACCCGGGTGGGACAGGGGGCGCGTGGCAGTACTTC
d_gene: NA; abundance: few; v_gene: TRBV7-9; j_gene: TRBJ1-1; len: 13; CDR3aa: CASSPRQDTEAFF; CDR3nt: TGTGCCAGCAGCCCCCGACAAGACACTGAAGCTTTCTTT
d_gene: TRBD1; abundance: NA; v_gene: TRBV7-8; j_gene: TRBJ2-2; len: 17; CDR3aa: CASSLAGQGAETGELFF; CDR3nt: TGTGCCAGCAGCTTAGCGGGACAGGGGGCAGAAACCGGGGAGCTGTTTTTT
d_gene: TRBD1; abundance: NA; v_gene: TRBV6-5; j_gene: TRBJ1-6; len: 16; CDR3aa: CASSYEGTGRNSPLHF; CDR3nt: TGTGCCAGCAGTTACGAGGGGACAGGGCGAAATTCACCCCTCCACTTT
d_gene: TRBD2; abundance: NA; v_gene: TRBV19; j_gene: TRBJ2-5; len: 16; CDR3aa: CASSRPGTSGIETQYF; CDR3nt: TGTGCCAGTAGTAGGCCCGGGACTAGCGGGATAGAGACCCAGTACTTC
d_gene: TRBD1; abundance: NA; v_gene: TRBV7-9; j_gene: TRBJ2-7; len: 12; CDR3aa: CSSRMTGLEQYF; CDR3nt: TGTTCCAGCAGGATGACAGGGCTTGAGCAGTACTTC
d_gene: NA; abundance: NA; v_gene: TRBV11-1; j_gene: TRBJ1-1; len: 13; CDR3aa: CASSFGEDTEAFF; CDR3nt: TGTGCCAGCAGCTTCGGGGAGGACACTGAAGCTTTCTTT
d_gene: TRBD1; abundance: once; v_gene: TRBV7-7; j_gene: TRBJ1-1; len: 17; CDR3aa: CASSLPGTGARNTEAFF; CDR3nt: TGTGCCAGCAGCCTCCCCGGGACAGGGGCGAGGAACACTGAAGCTTTCTTT
d_gene: TRBD2; abundance: NA; v_gene: TRBV19; j_gene: TRBJ2-2; len: 16; CDR3aa: CASRQWGGYRTGELFF; CDR3nt: TGTGCCAGTAGACAATGGGGGGGGTATCGCACCGGGGAGCTGTTTTTT
d_gene: NA; abundance: NA; v_gene: TRBV28; j_gene: TRBJ2-7; len: 14; CDR3aa: CASRRVNSLNEQYF; CDR3nt: TGTGCCAGCAGGCGGGTTAATTCCCTAAACGAGCAGTACTTC
d_gene: NA; abundance: NA; v_gene: TRBV5-6; j_gene: TRBJ2-5; len: 16; CDR3aa: CASSLAGGLAGETQYF; CDR3nt: TGTGCCAGCAGCTTGGCGGGGGGCCTCGCGGGGGAGACCCAGTACTTC
d_gene: TRBD1; abundance: NA; v_gene: TRBV15; j_gene: TRBJ2-2; len: 15; CDR3aa: CATHGKGAATGELFF; CDR3nt: TGTGCCACCCACGGGAAGGGGGCTGCGACCGGGGAGCTGTTTTTT
d_gene: TRBD2; abundance: few; v_gene: TRBV7-6; j_gene: TRBJ2-5; len: 14; CDR3aa: CASSLGGGYETQYF; CDR3nt: TGTGCCAGCAGCTTAGGGGGGGGTTACGAGACCCAGTACTTC
d_gene: NA; abundance: NA; v_gene: TRBV7-2; j_gene: TRBJ2-2; len: 13; CDR3aa: CASSSRGAGELFF; CDR3nt: TGTGCCAGCAGCTCCAGGGGGGCCGGGGAGCTGTTTTTT
d_gene: TRBD1; abundance: once; v_gene: TRBV7-8; j_gene: TRBJ2-1; len: 18; CDR3aa: CASSLAGMGQGSNNEQFF; CDR3nt: TGTGCCAGCAGCTTAGCGGGAATGGGACAGGGGTCCAACAATGAGCAGTTCTTC
d_gene: NA; abundance: NA; v_gene: TRBV19; j_gene: TRBJ1-2; len: 14; CDR3aa: CASSIDLADYGYTF; CDR3nt: TGTGCCAGTAGTATAGATCTGGCGGATTATGGCTACACCTTC
d_gene: NA; abundance: NA; v_gene: TRBV19; j_gene: TRBJ2-7; len: 11; CDR3aa: CASSPGYEQYF; CDR3nt: TGTGCCAGTAGTCCGGGCTACGAGCAGTACTTC
d_gene: NA; abundance: once; v_gene: TRBV4-2; j_gene: TRBJ2-6; len: 15; CDR3aa: CASSQETDGANVLTF; CDR3nt: TGTGCCAGCAGCCAAGAGACAGATGGGGCCAACGTCCTGACTTTC
d_gene: TRBD1; abundance: NA; v_gene: TRBV7-8; j_gene: TRBJ1-5; len: 16; CDR3aa: CASSSWGTGGDQPQHF; CDR3nt: TGTGCCAGCAGCTCCTGGGGGACAGGGGGTGATCAGCCCCAGCATTTT
d_gene: NA; abundance: few; v_gene: TRBV7-2; j_gene: TRBJ1-3; len: 15; CDR3aa: CASSLEGQRGNTIYF; CDR3nt: TGTGCCAGCAGCTTAGAGGGGCAGCGAGGAAACACCATATATTTT
d_gene: NA; abundance: once; v_gene: TRBV2; j_gene: TRBJ1-4; len: 11; CDR3aa: CASSEREKLFF; CDR3nt: TGTGCCAGCAGTGAACGGGAAAAACTGTTTTTT
d_gene: NA; abundance: few; v_gene: TRBV7-9; j_gene: TRBJ1-1; len: 10; CDR3aa: CASSSIGAFF; CDR3nt: TGTGCCAGCAGCAGCATCGGAGCTTTCTTT
d_gene: TRBD1; abundance: NA; v_gene: TRBV5-1; j_gene: TRBJ2-5; len: 13; CDR3aa: CASGTGSQETQYF; CDR3nt: TGCGCCAGCGGGACAGGGTCTCAAGAGACCCAGTACTTC
d_gene: NA; abundance: NA; v_gene: TRBV9; j_gene: TRBJ2-5; len: 14; CDR3aa: CASSVNQAQETQYF; CDR3nt: TGTGCCAGCAGCGTAAATCAGGCTCAAGAGACCCAGTACTTC
d_gene: NA; abundance: NA; v_gene: TRBV7-9; j_gene: TRBJ1-2; len: 13; CDR3aa: CASSLPLGYGYTF; CDR3nt: TGTGCCAGCAGCCTCCCACTCGGCTATGGCTACACCTTC
d_gene: TRBD1; abundance: NA; v_gene: TRBV25-1; j_gene: TRBJ1-2; len: 13; CDR3aa: CASSDDRVRGYTF; CDR3nt: TGTGCCAGCAGTGACGACAGGGTAAGGGGCTACACCTTC
d_gene: TRBD1; abundance: once; v_gene: TRBV28; j_gene: TRBJ1-1; len: 15; CDR3aa: CASSIRGTVNTEAFF; CDR3nt: TGTGCCAGCAGCATCCGCGGGACAGTTAACACTGAAGCTTTCTTT
d_gene: NA; abundance: NA; v_gene: TRBV10-3; j_gene: TRBJ1-2; len: 13; CDR3aa: CAISVERSYGYTF; CDR3nt: TGTGCCATCAGTGTGGAGAGGAGCTATGGCTACACCTTC
d_gene: NA; abundance: NA; v_gene: TRBV7-9; j_gene: TRBJ1-2; len: 12; CDR3aa: CASSLGALTYTF; CDR3nt: TGTGCCAGCAGCTTGGGAGCTCTGACCTACACCTTC
d_gene: NA; abundance: NA; v_gene: TRBV19; j_gene: TRBJ1-1; len: 14; CDR3aa: CASNGRLGGTEAFF; CDR3nt: TGTGCCAGTAACGGTCGGTTGGGGGGCACTGAAGCTTTCTTT
d_gene: NA; abundance: NA; v_gene: TRBV30; j_gene: TRBJ1-4; len: 14; CDR3aa: CAWSVGGNNEKLFF; CDR3nt: TGTGCCTGGAGTGTCGGGGGGAATAATGAAAAACTGTTTTTT
d_gene: NA; abundance: NA; v_gene: TRBV6-5; j_gene: TRBJ2-7; len: 16; CDR3aa: CASSYSPDRTAYEQYF; CDR3nt: TGTGCCAGCAGTTACTCCCCAGACAGGACCGCCTACGAGCAGTACTTC
d_gene: NA; abundance: NA; v_gene: TRBV6-5; j_gene: TRBJ2-5; len: 16; CDR3aa: CASSWATGKGGETQYF; CDR3nt: TGTGCCAGCAGTTGGGCGACAGGGAAGGGAGGAGAGACCCAGTACTTC